This TCR beta chain is drawn from a study of vaccination effects on CD4 cells after COVID-19. As for this clone: What it binds is unknown.

Study-wide results and caveats: Marked clonal contraction of infection- and vaccine-induced clones was seen late after vaccination.

Antigen-specific CD4+ T cells expanded by the ViraFEST assay with viral peptide pools were then sequenced. CD4+ T cell isolation took place after 10 days of culture. About 1.8 million PBMC were seeded per well and grown in the presence of roughly 11 IU/ml IL-2 and about 10 ug/ml peptides. The CDR3 totals 16 residues. The germline V gene has CDR1 SGDLS and CDR2 YYNGEE. The V end lost 0 bases, the J end lost 0 bases, and 10 bases lay between the germline ends. Libraries were prepared by immunoSEQ multiplex PCR; TCRdb keeps only in-frame clonotypes and omits some of them. The table records fewer than 65,000 clones, roughly 76% of them present only once.

This chain connects TRBV9 to TRBJ1-3; D possibly corresponds to TRBD1 (6 bases). The material was CD4+ T cells from PBMCs cultured with HCoV-229E spike peptides, obtained before COVID-19 vaccination. The clonotype originates from a human donor who received a COVID-19 vaccine. CDR3 in DNA: TGTGCCAGCAGCGTAGTGGGGGGCTTCTCTGGAAACACCATATATTTT. Translated, it gives CASSVVGGFSGNTIYF.